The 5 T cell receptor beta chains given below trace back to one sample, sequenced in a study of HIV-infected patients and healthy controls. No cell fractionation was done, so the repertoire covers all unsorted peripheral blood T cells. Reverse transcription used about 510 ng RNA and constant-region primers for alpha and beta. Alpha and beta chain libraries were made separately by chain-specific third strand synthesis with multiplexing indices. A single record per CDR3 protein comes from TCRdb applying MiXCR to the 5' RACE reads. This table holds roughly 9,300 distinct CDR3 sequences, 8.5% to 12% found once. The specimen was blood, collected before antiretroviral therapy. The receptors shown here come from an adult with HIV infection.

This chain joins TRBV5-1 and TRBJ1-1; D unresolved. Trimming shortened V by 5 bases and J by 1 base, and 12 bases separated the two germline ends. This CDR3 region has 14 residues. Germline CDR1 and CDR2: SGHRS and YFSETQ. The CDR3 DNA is TGCGCCAGCAGTCCGTGGACGGGGAACACTGAAGCTTTCTTT. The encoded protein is CASSPWTGNTEAFF.

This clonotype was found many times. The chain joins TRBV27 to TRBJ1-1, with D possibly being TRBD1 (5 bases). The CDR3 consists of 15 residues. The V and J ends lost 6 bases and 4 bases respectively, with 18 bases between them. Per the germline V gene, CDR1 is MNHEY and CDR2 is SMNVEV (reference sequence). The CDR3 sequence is CASSLLGDLGTEAFF. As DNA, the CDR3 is TGTGCCAGCAGCCTCTTGGGGGACCTGGGCACTGAAGCTTTCTTT.

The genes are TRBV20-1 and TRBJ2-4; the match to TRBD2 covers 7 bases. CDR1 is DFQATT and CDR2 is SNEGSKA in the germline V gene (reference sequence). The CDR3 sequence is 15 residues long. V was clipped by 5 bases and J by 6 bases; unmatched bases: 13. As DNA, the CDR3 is TGCAGTGCTTCTCTAAGCGGGACCATCGCAAACATTCAGTACTTC. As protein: CSASLSGTIANIQYF.

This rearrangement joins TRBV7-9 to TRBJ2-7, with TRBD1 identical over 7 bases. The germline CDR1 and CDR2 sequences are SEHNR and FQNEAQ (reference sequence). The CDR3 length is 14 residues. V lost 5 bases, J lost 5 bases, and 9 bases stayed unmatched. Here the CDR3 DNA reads TGTGCCAGCAGCCCAGACAGGGTGGTCCACGAGCAGTACTTC. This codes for CASSPDRVVHEQYF.

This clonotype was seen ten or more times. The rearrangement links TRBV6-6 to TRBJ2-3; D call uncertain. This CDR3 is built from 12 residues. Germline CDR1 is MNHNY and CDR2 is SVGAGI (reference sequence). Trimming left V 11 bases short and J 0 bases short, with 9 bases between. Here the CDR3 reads CASQASTDTQYF. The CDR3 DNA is TGTGCCTCCCAGGCCAGCACAGATACGCAGTATTTT.